The present TCR beta chain was sequenced within a study of Graves' ophthalmopathy and Graves' hyperthyroidism. Overall study findings and caveats: Sensitivity reached just under 90% and specificity roughly 81% for a 13-signature model separating ophthalmopathy from stable hyperthyroidism. Most expanded clonotypes from thyroid (those above 0.001 frequency) were also found in blood.

This CDR3 has 16 amino acids. Germline V gene sequence: CDR1 MDHEN, CDR2 SYDVKM. Trimming pared 5 bases from V and 4 bases from J, leaving 17 bases between. The study excluded patients with other autoimmune diseases, uncontrolled infections, pregnancy or lactation. In this sample, this clonotype turned up many times. Antigen specificity is unknown. Amplification from RNA transcripts yielded the TCR beta CDR3 regions. HTBI primers primed a first-round RT-PCR, and a second-round multiplex PCR followed. TCRdb independently ran MiXCR on the multiplex PCR reads; one entry per CDR3 protein. The sample lists roughly 480,000 distinct CDR3 sequences; under 15% were seen once.

The sequence was obtained from a woman aged 25-40 years with Graves' ophthalmopathy. Sequenced material: blood. This sequence joins TRBV28 and TRBJ2-2; either TRBD1 or TRBD2 may fit D (6 bases each). Here the CDR3 reads CASSPPRGAGTGELFF. Written as DNA, the CDR3 is TGTGCCAGCAGTCCCCCAAGGGGGGCTGGCACCGGGGAGCTGTTTTTT.